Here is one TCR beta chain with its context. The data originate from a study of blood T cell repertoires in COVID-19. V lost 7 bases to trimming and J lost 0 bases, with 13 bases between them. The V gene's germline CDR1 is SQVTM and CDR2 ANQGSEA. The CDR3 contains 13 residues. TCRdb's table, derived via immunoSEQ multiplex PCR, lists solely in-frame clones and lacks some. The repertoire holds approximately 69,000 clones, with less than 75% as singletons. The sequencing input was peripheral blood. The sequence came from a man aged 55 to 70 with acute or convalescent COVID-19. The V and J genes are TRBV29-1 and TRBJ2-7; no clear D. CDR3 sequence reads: CSAETENSYEQYF. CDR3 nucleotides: TGCAGCGCAGAAACAGAGAACTCCTACGAGCAGTACTTC.